These 20 T cell receptor beta chains were all obtained from the same sample, sequenced in a study of cytomegalovirus exposure and HLA in healthy donors. PCR involved 60 Vbeta and 13 Jbeta primers. TCRdb's copy holds only in-frame clones and misses some; the assay was immunoSEQ multiplex PCR. The data hold more than 100,000 clones, with 77% observed a single time. Sequencing was performed on PBMCs. These receptors all come from a human donor in good health.

The J gene is TRBJ1-1, the V gene TRBV20-1; D uncertain. The CDR3 has 11 amino acids. In germline, CDR1 is DFQATT, CDR2 SNEGSKA (reference sequence). Trimming took off 3 bases at V and 4 bases at J, with 6 bases between the two ends. CDR3 nucleotides: TGCAGTGCTAGGGAGGCCACTGAAGCTTTCTTT. It is translated as CSAREATEAFF.

The sample holds one count of this clone. The junction shows a germline mismatch at one end, possibly a read error. The same CDR3 is also encoded by other DNA sequences in this sample. V usage is TRBV7-8 and J usage is TRBJ2-4; tentative D call: TRBD2 (5 bases). Germline V gene lookup returns CDR1 SGHVS and CDR2 FQNEAQ. The CDR3 extends over 16 amino acids. Here the CDR3 DNA reads TGTGCCAGCAGCCAGACTACTTCTCTAGCCAAAAACATTCAGTATTTC. This sequence encodes CASSQTTSLAKNIQYF.

The J gene is TRBJ1-5, the V gene TRBV28; D is unclear. The CDR3 runs to 11 residues. The germline CDR1 and CDR2 sequences are MDHEN and SYDVKM. V shed 6 bases and J shed 5 bases, with 5 bases lying between them. CDR3 nucleotides: TGTGCCAGCAGCCAGGATCAGCCCCAGCATTTT. Its translation is CASSQDQPQHF.

The V gene is TRBV5-6, the J gene TRBJ1-2, with a tentative D call TRBD1 (6 bases). Germline assignment: CDR1 SGHDT and CDR2 YYEEEE. Trimming stripped 4 bases from V and 7 bases from J, with 14 bases between. This CDR3 has 13 residues. The CDR3 region has the DNA TGTGCCAGCAGCCTGACTCAGGGGTCTGGCTACACCTTC. Translating it yields CASSLTQGSGYTF.

The V call is TRBV19, the J call TRBJ1-4; D gene unclear. The CDR3 contains 18 residues. Germline-derived CDR1 and CDR2 are LNHDA and SQIVND (reference sequence). The V end was cut by 1 base, the J end by 0 bases, with 15 bases between. CDR3 coding DNA: TGTGCCAGTAGTATAGCCGGGAGAGCACTAGCAACTAATGAAAAACTGTTTTTT. Translation: CASSIAGRALATNEKLFF.

This clone was seen a single time. The chain employs TRBV18 and TRBJ2-1; 9 nucleotides agree with TRBD2. Germline trimming cut 6 bases from V and 5 bases from J; bases unmatched to any gene: 8. Germline values: CDR1 KGHSH, CDR2 LQKENI. CDR3 length: 15 residues. Here the CDR3 DNA reads TGTGCCAGCTCTCAAGCTAGCGGGGCTCACAATGAGCAGTTCTTC. Translation: CASSQASGAHNEQFF.

CDR3 region: CASSFVAQGSGGYTF. CDR3 in DNA: TGCGCCAGCAGCTTCGTCGCCCAGGGTTCAGGTGGCTACACCTTC. The rearrangement joins TRBV5-1 to TRBJ1-2; possible D gene TRBD1, 5 bases. This CDR3 region has 15 residues. Per the germline V gene, CDR1 is SGHRS and CDR2 is YFSETQ. The V and J ends lost 2 bases and 7 bases respectively, with 18 bases between them.

The V and J genes are TRBV27 and TRBJ2-1, with a weak D call TRBD2 (6 bases). Germline values: CDR1 MNHEY, CDR2 SMNVEV (reference sequence). This CDR3 has 15 residues. The V gene lost 3 bases and the J gene lost 5 bases, with 14 bases spanning the gap. The DNA of the CDR3 is TGTGCCAGCAGTTTTGTGGGAGCGGGCGACAATGAGCAGTTCTTC. It is translated as CASSFVGAGDNEQFF.

The rearrangement uses TRBV18 and TRBJ2-1; 7 nucleotides align to TRBD2. The CDR3 contains 12 residues. V was pared by 5 bases and J by 12 bases, with 7 bases of the junction left unmatched. Germline CDR1 is KGHSH and CDR2 is LQKENI. The CDR3 protein is CASSARESGQFF. CDR3 coding DNA: TGTGCCAGCTCAGCGCGGGAGTCCGGGCAGTTCTTC.

V usage is TRBV5-4 and J usage is TRBJ2-7; TRBD1 aligns across 7 bases. The length of the CDR3 is 15 residues. The germline V gene encodes CDR1 SGHNT and CDR2 YYREEE (reference sequence). V was pared by 1 base and J by 0 bases, with 4 bases of the junction left unmatched. CDR3: CASSLKAGGSYEQYF. CDR3 sequence (DNA): TGTGCCAGCAGCTTGAAGGCAGGGGGCTCCTACGAGCAGTACTTC.

This clone was counted a few times. The chain has TRBV5-1 and TRBJ2-3; D is undetermined. Deletions cut 0 bases from V and 2 bases from J, with 10 bases between. CDR3 length: 15 residues. Per the germline V gene, CDR1 is SGHRS and CDR2 is YFSETQ. CDR3 protein: CASSLGRVDTDTQYF. DNA for the CDR3: TGCGCCAGCAGCTTGGGTCGGGTAGACACAGATACGCAGTATTTT.

This clone was seen a handful of times. For the CDR3, the DNA is TGTGCCACCAGCAGAGGGGACAGGTCGCCCCAGCATTTT. Its translation: CATSRGDRSPQHF. The chain couples TRBV15 to TRBJ1-5, with 8 bases matching TRBD1. V lost 1 base, J lost 9 bases, and 2 bases stayed unmatched. The germline CDR1 and CDR2 sequences are LNHNV and YYDKDF (reference sequence). This CDR3 has 13 amino acids.

The gene calls are TRBV6-6 and TRBJ2-7; TRBD2 aligns across 8 bases. Germline assignment: CDR1 MNHNY and CDR2 SVGAGI (reference sequence). There are 16 residues in the CDR3. Trimming cost V 2 bases and J 1 base; bases outside gene matches: 7. For the CDR3, the DNA is TGTGCCAGCAGTTACCTCTTCGCGGGAGGTTCCTACGAGCAGTACTTC. Its protein product is CASSYLFAGGSYEQYF.

This clone was detected a few times. The rearrangement uses TRBV5-4 and TRBJ1-4; TRBD1 agrees at 7 bases. Trimming cost V 1 base and J 2 bases; bases outside gene matches: 8. There are 17 residues in the CDR3. CDR1 is SGHNT, CDR2 YYREEE, per germline (reference sequence). CDR3 in amino acids: CASSLRDRGSTNEKLFF. In DNA form, the CDR3 reads TGTGCCAGCAGCTTGAGGGACAGAGGCTCGACTAATGAAAAACTGTTTTTT. Together with reference TRBV5-4 and TRBJ1-4, the CDR3 gives the full variable domain: ETGVTQSPTHLIKTRGQQVTLRCSSQSGHNTVSWYQQALGQGPQFIFQYYREEENGRGNFPPRFSGLQFPNYSSELNVNALELDDSALYLCASSLRDRGSTNEKLFFGSGTQLSVL.

Note on this clone: The junction does not match germline at one end; this may be a read error. The CDR3 DNA is TGTTCCAGCAGCCTTACTACTAGCGGGGGGCAGTACTTC. This encodes CSSSLTTSGGQYF. The rearrangement links TRBV7-9 to TRBJ2-7, with 11 bases fitting TRBD2. CDR3 length equals 13 residues. Germline V gene data show CDR1 as SEHNR and CDR2 as FQNEAQ (reference sequence).

The J gene is TRBJ1-6, the V gene TRBV11-3, with 9 bases aligning to TRBD1. This CDR3 region has 15 residues. The germline V gene has CDR1 SGHNT and CDR2 YENEEA. V shed 3 bases, J shed 6 bases, and the junction held 3 bases outside the gene matches. CDR3 residues: CASSLGQGANSPLHF. The CDR3 DNA reads TGTGCCAGCAGCTTGGGACAGGGAGCTAATTCACCCCTCCACTTT.

V usage is TRBV19 and J usage is TRBJ2-3, with 7 bases aligning to TRBD1. V was clipped by 4 bases and J by 0 bases; unmatched bases: 7. This CDR3 region has 16 residues. CDR1 is LNHDA and CDR2 is SQIVND in the germline V gene (reference sequence). CDR3 amino acids: CASSTTGQTSTDTQYF. The CDR3 coding sequence is TGTGCCAGTAGTACCACGGGACAGACAAGCACAGATACGCAGTATTTT.

This clone came up once. V and J are TRBV7-9 and TRBJ1-2; D remains ambiguous. The V gene lost 4 bases and the J gene lost 8 bases, with 11 bases spanning the gap. CDR3 length: 12 residues. Germline CDR1 is SEHNR and CDR2 is FQNEAQ (reference sequence). Here the CDR3 reads CASSSLTGGYTF. Written as DNA, the CDR3 is TGTGCCAGCAGCTCCCTCACGGGGGGCTACACCTTC.

The rearrangement uses TRBV6-5 and TRBJ1-2, with D uncertain. V lost 10 bases, J lost 4 bases, and 13 bases lay in between. The length of the CDR3 is 12 residues. CDR1 is MNHEY and CDR2 is SVGAGI in the germline V gene. As DNA, the CDR3 is TGTGCCACCCTGGGCAGCCTCTATGGCTACACCTTC. Residues: CATLGSLYGYTF.

V usage is TRBV19 and J usage is TRBJ2-5, with 13 bases matching TRBD2. This CDR3 contains 18 residues. The V segment lost 4 bases and the J segment 5 bases; nucleotides outside the gene matches: 13. The V gene's germline CDR1 is LNHDA and CDR2 SQIVND (reference sequence). The CDR3 region has the DNA TGTGCCAGTAGTAAGAATCCGGGACTAGCGGGGAGGAGGGAGACCCAGTACTTC. Its protein product is CASSKNPGLAGRRETQYF.